These 27 T cell receptor beta chains share one sample of origin, sequenced in a study of T cell changes during pregnancy in multiple sclerosis. TCRdb's table, derived via immunoSEQ multiplex PCR, lists solely in-frame clones and lacks some. The table records around 39,000 clones, 88% of them present only once. Sample: CD4+ T cells from peripheral blood mononuclear cells, taken before pregnancy. These receptors all come from a female donor with multiple sclerosis, enrolled in a pregnancy study.

This clone came up a few times. Other DNA sequences in the sample encode the same CDR3. This chain connects TRBV18 to TRBJ1-1; TRBD1 matches 7 bases. Germline values: CDR1 KGHSH, CDR2 LQKENI. The ends lost 3 bases at V and 3 bases at J; junction bases unmatched: 4. The CDR3 sequence is 14 residues long. The CDR3 here is CASSPRDRDTEAFF. The CDR3 bases are TGTGCCAGCTCACCCCGCGACAGGGACACTGAAGCTTTCTTT.

The chain carries TRBV4-2 and TRBJ2-7; possible D gene TRBD2, 6 bases. The CDR3 covers 18 residues. V was cut by 4 bases and J by 1 base, with 23 bases left in between. From germline, CDR1 is LGHNA and CDR2 YNFKEQ. The CDR3 coding sequence is TGTGCCAGCAGCCTTTCATTGTCTGGGACTGGGAATTCCTACGAGCAGTACTTC. Its translation: CASSLSLSGTGNSYEQYF.

This chain joins TRBV28 and TRBJ1-1; 11 bases are shared with TRBD1. J was trimmed by 4 bases and V by 6 bases; bases with no gene match: 7. This CDR3 is 15 amino acids long. Germline V gene data show CDR1 as MDHEN and CDR2 as SYDVKM. As DNA, the CDR3 is TGTGCCAGCAGCCGATCCGGGACAGGGGGCACTGAAGCTTTCTTT. Its translation: CASSRSGTGGTEAFF.

This clone occurred a few times. This rearrangement joins TRBV28 to TRBJ1-5; D gene unclear. CDR1 MDHEN and CDR2 SYDVKM come from the germline V gene. Trimming took off 9 bases at V and 2 bases at J, with 8 bases between the two ends. This CDR3 spans 12 amino acids. In DNA, the CDR3 is TGTGCCAGTTCCGGGGGCAATCAGCCCCAGCATTTT. Translation gives CASSGGNQPQHF.

The chain has TRBV7-6 and TRBJ1-1, with 8 bases fitting TRBD1. The CDR3 length is 17 residues. The germline V gene has CDR1 SGHVS and CDR2 FNYEAQ. Germline trimming cut 5 bases from V and 1 base from J; bases unmatched to any gene: 12. The CDR3 loop reads CASSRFGQGWENTEAFF. Here the CDR3 DNA reads TGTGCCAGCAGCCGGTTTGGACAGGGCTGGGAGAACACTGAAGCTTTCTTT.

The rearrangement uses TRBV28 and TRBJ2-7, with 12 bases identical to TRBD1. Germline loops: CDR1 MDHEN, CDR2 SYDVKM. The CDR3 spans 16 residues. J lost 7 bases, V lost 6 bases, and 13 bases had no gene match. The chain's CDR3 is CASRFLRGTGGVEQYF. In DNA form, the CDR3 reads TGTGCCAGCAGGTTCCTTAGGGGGACAGGGGGCGTAGAGCAGTACTTC.

The chain couples TRBV7-3 to TRBJ2-7; 10 bases are shared with TRBD1. V was pared by 4 bases and J by 5 bases, with 8 bases of the junction left unmatched. Germline V CDR1 and CDR2: SGHTA, FQGTGA. This CDR3 is built from 15 residues. The CDR3 loop is CASSSNEDRGNEQYF. The CDR3 coding sequence is TGTGCCAGCAGCTCTAACGAGGACAGGGGGAACGAGCAGTACTTC. The full variable domain, its missing parts supplied by reference TRBV7-3 and TRBJ2-7, is GAGVSQTPSNKVTEKGKYVELRCDPISGHTALYWYRQSLGQGPEFLIYFQGTGAADDSGLPNDRFFAVRPEGSVSTLKIQRTERGDSAVYLCASSSNEDRGNEQYFGPGTRLTVT.

This chain connects TRBV9 to TRBJ2-1, with TRBD2 identical over 10 bases. The CDR3 loop spans 17 amino acids. Germline V CDR1 and CDR2: SGDLS, YYNGEE. V lost 0 bases, J lost 7 bases, and 10 bases stayed unmatched. The CDR3 is CASSVGPLAGLGNEQFF. The CDR3 coding sequence is TGTGCCAGCAGCGTAGGCCCACTAGCGGGATTGGGAAATGAGCAGTTCTTC.

The J gene is TRBJ2-3, the V gene TRBV5-1; 8 nucleotides match TRBD2. J was trimmed by 4 bases and V by 1 base; bases with no gene match: 2. The CDR3 is 14 residues long. The germline gives CDR1 SGHRS, CDR2 YFSETQ. The CDR3 region has the DNA TGCGCCAGCAGCTTGTCGCGGGAGGCAGATACGCAGTATTTT. This gives the protein CASSLSREADTQYF.

The chain has TRBV6-5 and TRBJ1-5, with 8 bases aligning to TRBD1. In germline, CDR1 is MNHEY, CDR2 SVGAGI. J lost 5 bases, V lost 6 bases, and 6 bases had no gene match. The length of the CDR3 is 14 residues. CDR3 in amino acids: CASRPDRGDQPQHF. CDR3 DNA sequence: TGTGCCAGCAGACCCGACAGGGGTGATCAGCCCCAGCATTTT.

The rearrangement links TRBV5-1 to TRBJ1-1; possible D gene TRBD1, 6 bases. The CDR3 is 14 residues long. V was pared by 4 bases and J by 5 bases, with 15 bases between. Germline values: CDR1 SGHRS, CDR2 YFSETQ. The CDR3 coding sequence is TGCGCCAGCAGCCTTCGAATCCAGGGGACTGAAGCTTTCTTT. Its protein product is CASSLRIQGTEAFF.

This clone is a singleton in its sample. The chain recombines TRBV11-2 with TRBJ2-7; perhaps TRBD2 as D (6 bases). Germline lookup yields CDR1 SGHAT and CDR2 FQNNGV. The CDR3 loop spans 14 amino acids. The ends were cut back, 5 bases at V and 4 bases at J, with 15 bases in the middle. In nucleotides, the CDR3 is TGTGCCAGCAGCGCAATTGGCGGGAAATACGAGCAGTACTTC. As protein: CASSAIGGKYEQYF.

V and J are TRBV18 and TRBJ1-4; weak D call: TRBD1 (5 bases). From germline, CDR1 is KGHSH and CDR2 LQKENI. V lost 3 bases and J lost 5, with 13 bases in between. The CDR3 is 15 residues long. The CDR3 reads CASSPPGELNEKLFF. Written as DNA, the CDR3 is TGTGCCAGCTCACCTCCGGGGGAACTCAATGAAAAACTGTTTTTT.

This chain links TRBV6-1 with TRBJ2-7; 8 positions agree with TRBD1. Germline values: CDR1 MNHNS, CDR2 SASEGT. Trimming at V came to 10 bases and at J to 2 bases, leaving 4 bases not matched to a gene. This CDR3 spans 12 amino acids. CDR3 sequence (DNA): TGTGCCACCAAGGGACAGGCCTACGAGCAGTACTTC. This sequence encodes CATKGQAYEQYF.

V gene TRBV5-1 combines with J gene TRBJ2-3, with D unresolved. This CDR3 contains 16 residues. CDR1 and CDR2 (germline): SGHRS, YFSETQ. The V end lost 0 bases, the J end lost 6 bases, and 17 bases lay between the germline ends. The chain's CDR3 is CASSLADLPGSDTQYF. The CDR3 nucleotides read TGCGCCAGCAGCTTGGCCGACCTCCCGGGTTCGGATACGCAGTATTTT.

This clone was observed a few times. The chain links TRBV5-1 to TRBJ1-2, with unresolved D. Trimming took 0 bases from V and 2 from J, leaving 5 bases between them. The CDR3 runs to 13 residues. Germline values: CDR1 SGHRS, CDR2 YFSETQ. The DNA of the CDR3 is TGCGCCAGCAGCTTGGGCAGAAACTATGGCTACACCTTC. Translation: CASSLGRNYGYTF.

This chain links TRBV27 with TRBJ2-1, with TRBD1 matching 11 bases. Germline values: CDR1 MNHEY, CDR2 SMNVEV (reference sequence). There are 15 residues in the CDR3. V trimming: 6 bases; J trimming: 6 bases; junction bases outside the gene matches: 7. The CDR3 nucleotides read TGTGCCAGCAGGGCGGACAGGGGGCGTACCAATGAGCAGTTCTTC. Translated: CASRADRGRTNEQFF.

The genes are TRBV18 and TRBJ2-1, with TRBD1 as a possible D gene (5 bases). There are 12 residues in the CDR3. Germline V lookup: CDR1 KGHSH, CDR2 LQKENI. Trimming removed 3 bases from V and 9 bases from J, with 9 bases in between. CDR3: CASSPQGGEQFF. As DNA, the CDR3 is TGTGCCAGCTCACCTCAGGGCGGTGAGCAGTTCTTC.

This clone was seen a handful of times. This chain connects TRBV6-4 to TRBJ1-1; 8 nucleotides match TRBD1. CDR3 length equals 13 residues. Unmatched junction bases numbered 5, after V lost 7 bases and J lost 4 bases. Germline V CDR1 and CDR2: MRHNA, SNTAGT. This chain's CDR3 is CASKDRASTEAFF. The CDR3 nucleotides are TGTGCCAGCAAGGACAGGGCAAGCACTGAAGCTTTCTTT.

The gene calls are TRBV6-1 and TRBJ2-5, with D uncertain. The V gene lost 10 bases and the J gene lost 5 bases, with 14 bases spanning the gap. The CDR3 runs 12 residues. Per the germline V gene, CDR1 is MNHNS and CDR2 is SASEGT. DNA of the CDR3: TGTGCCACTAAGTTACAGTGGGAGACCCAGTACTTC. Its protein is CATKLQWETQYF.

In this sample, this clone is medium-sized. The chain employs TRBV30 and TRBJ1-5; D gene unclear. Germline lookup yields CDR1 GTSNPN and CDR2 SVGIG (reference sequence). The V end was cut by 2 bases, the J end by 0 bases, with 2 bases between. This CDR3 comprises 12 residues. CDR3 loop: CAWSYSNQPQHF. DNA for the CDR3: TGTGCCTGGAGTTATAGCAATCAGCCCCAGCATTTT.

This clone is judged medium-sized. The rearrangement uses TRBV10-1 and TRBJ2-2, with a possible D match to TRBD1 (6 bases). Germline loops: CDR1 WNHNN, CDR2 SYGVQD (reference sequence). Trimming shortened V by 3 bases and J by 4 bases, and 12 bases separated the two germline ends. The CDR3 consists of 15 residues. The CDR3 DNA reads as TGCGCCAGCAGTGAATCAGGGGTTGGCACCGGGGAGCTGTTTTTT. Translation gives CASSESGVGTGELFF.

This chain uses TRBV6-6 with TRBJ1-2; D ambiguous. This CDR3 has 13 residues. Trimming shortened V by 5 bases and J by 6 bases, and 13 bases separated the two germline ends. Germline V gives CDR1 MNHNY, CDR2 SVGAGI (reference sequence). CDR3 in amino acids: CASSGEMFHGYTF. The CDR3 coding sequence is TGTGCCAGCAGTGGAGAAATGTTTCATGGCTACACCTTC.

This clone was seen just once. This rearrangement joins TRBV6-5 to TRBJ2-7; D may be TRBD1 (6 bases). The CDR3 covers 13 residues. The V gene's germline CDR1 is MNHEY and CDR2 SVGAGI. The V gene lost 4 bases and the J gene lost 6 bases, with 13 bases spanning the gap. CDR3 sequence reads: CASSLQTGTEQYF. The CDR3 nucleotides are TGTGCCAGCAGTTTGCAAACAGGGACCGAGCAGTACTTC.

V is TRBV7-9 and J is TRBJ2-3, with 7 nucleotides matching TRBD1. With 6 bases clipped from V and 4 bases from J, the junction kept 10 bases outside the gene matches. The CDR3 has 15 amino acids. Per germline, CDR1 SEHNR and CDR2 FQNEAQ (reference sequence). The CDR3 is CASSGNRGYSDTQYF. CDR3 in DNA: TGTGCCAGCAGTGGAAACAGGGGATACTCAGATACGCAGTATTTT.

V gene TRBV7-9 combines with J gene TRBJ1-1; D remains ambiguous. The CDR3 length is 14 residues. V gave up 4 bases and J gave up 6 bases, with 15 bases separating them. Germline V gene data show CDR1 as SEHNR and CDR2 as FQNEAQ (reference sequence). The CDR3 DNA sequence: TGTGCCAGCAGCTCGACGAGGTCTTGGCCTGAAGCTTTCTTT. Translation: CASSSTRSWPEAFF. Full variable domain (remainder filled in from reference TRBV7-9 and TRBJ1-1): DTGVSQNPRHKITKRGQNVTFRCDPISEHNRLYWYRQTLGQGPEFLTYFQNEAQLEKSRLLSDRFSAERPKGSFSTLEIQRTEQGDSAMYLCASSSTRSWPEAFFGQGTRLTVV.

The J gene is TRBJ2-1, the V gene TRBV10-3; the D gene is possibly TRBD2 (5 bases). V shed 4 bases and J shed 5 bases, with 15 bases lying between them. This CDR3 region has 15 residues. Germline V gene sequence: CDR1 ENHRY, CDR2 SYGVKD. CDR3: CAISGTVGVHNEQFF. In nucleotides, the CDR3 is TGTGCCATCAGTGGGACGGTGGGAGTTCACAATGAGCAGTTCTTC.